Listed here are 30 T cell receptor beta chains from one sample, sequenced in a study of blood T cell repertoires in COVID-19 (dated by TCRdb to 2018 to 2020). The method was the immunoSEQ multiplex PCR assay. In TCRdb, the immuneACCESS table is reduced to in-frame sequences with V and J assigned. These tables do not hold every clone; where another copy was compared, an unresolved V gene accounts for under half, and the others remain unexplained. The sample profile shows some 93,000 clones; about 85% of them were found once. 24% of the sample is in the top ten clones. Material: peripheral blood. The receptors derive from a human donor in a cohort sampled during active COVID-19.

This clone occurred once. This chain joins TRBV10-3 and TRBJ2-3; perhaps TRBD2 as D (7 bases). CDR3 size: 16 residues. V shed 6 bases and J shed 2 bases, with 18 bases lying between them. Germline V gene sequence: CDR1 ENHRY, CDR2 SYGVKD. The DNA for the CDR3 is TGTGCCATCAGGGGGGGGAAGCGGGGACACACAGATACGCAGTATTTT. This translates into CAIRGGKRGHTDTQYF.

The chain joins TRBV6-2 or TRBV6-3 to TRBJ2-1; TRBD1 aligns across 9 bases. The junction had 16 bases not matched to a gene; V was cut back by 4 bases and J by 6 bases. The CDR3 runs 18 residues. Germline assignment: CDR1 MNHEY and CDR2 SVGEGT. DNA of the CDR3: TGTGCCAGCAGTTCCGGGACAGGGTTGATATGGGTGAGCAATGAGCAGTTCTTC. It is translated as CASSSGTGLIWVSNEQFF.

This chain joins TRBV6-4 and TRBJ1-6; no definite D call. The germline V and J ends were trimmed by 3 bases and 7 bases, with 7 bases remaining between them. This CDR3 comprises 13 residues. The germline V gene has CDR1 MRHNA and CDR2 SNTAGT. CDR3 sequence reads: CASSETGNSPLHF. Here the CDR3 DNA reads TGTGCCAGCAGTGAGACGGGAAATTCACCCCTCCACTTT.

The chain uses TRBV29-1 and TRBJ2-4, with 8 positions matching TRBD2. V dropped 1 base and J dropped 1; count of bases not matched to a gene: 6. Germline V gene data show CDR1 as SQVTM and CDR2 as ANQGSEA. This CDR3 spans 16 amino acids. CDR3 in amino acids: CSVEVVPSGAKNIQYF. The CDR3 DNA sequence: TGCAGCGTTGAAGTGGTCCCTAGCGGGGCCAAAAACATTCAGTACTTC. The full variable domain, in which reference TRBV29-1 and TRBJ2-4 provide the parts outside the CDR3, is SAVISQKPSRDICQRGTSLTIQCQVDSQVTMMFWYRQQPGQSLTLIATANQGSEATYESGFVIDKFPISRPNLTFSTLTVSNMSPEDSSIYLCSVEVVPSGAKNIQYFGAGTRLSVL.

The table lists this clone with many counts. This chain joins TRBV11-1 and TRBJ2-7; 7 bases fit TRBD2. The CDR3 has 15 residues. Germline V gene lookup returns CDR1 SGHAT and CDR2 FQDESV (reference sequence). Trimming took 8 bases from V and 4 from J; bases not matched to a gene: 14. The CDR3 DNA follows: TGTGCCAGCGCTATGGGAGGGGTCGAAGGATACGAGCAGTACTTC. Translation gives CASAMGGVEGYEQYF.

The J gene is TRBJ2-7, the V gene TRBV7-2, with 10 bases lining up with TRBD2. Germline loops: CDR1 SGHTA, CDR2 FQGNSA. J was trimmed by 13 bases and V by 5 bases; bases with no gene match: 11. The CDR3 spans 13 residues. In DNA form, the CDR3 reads TGTGCCAGCAGCGCACCCATCGCTAGCGGGAGTTACTTC. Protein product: CASSAPIASGSYF.

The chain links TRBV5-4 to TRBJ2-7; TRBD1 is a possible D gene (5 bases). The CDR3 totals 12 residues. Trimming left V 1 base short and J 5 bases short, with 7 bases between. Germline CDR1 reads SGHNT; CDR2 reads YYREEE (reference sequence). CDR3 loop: CASSLPGNEQYF. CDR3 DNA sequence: TGTGCCAGCAGCTTGCCAGGGAACGAGCAGTACTTC.

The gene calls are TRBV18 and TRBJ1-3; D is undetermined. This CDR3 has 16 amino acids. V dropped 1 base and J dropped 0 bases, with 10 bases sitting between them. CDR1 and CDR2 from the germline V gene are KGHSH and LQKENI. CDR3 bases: TGTGCCAGCTCACCACGGGCATCCCTCTCTGGAAACACCATATATTTT. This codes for CASSPRASLSGNTIYF.

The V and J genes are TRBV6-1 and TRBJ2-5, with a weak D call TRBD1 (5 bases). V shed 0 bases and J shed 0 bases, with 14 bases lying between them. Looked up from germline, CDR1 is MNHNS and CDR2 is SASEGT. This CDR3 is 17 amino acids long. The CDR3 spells CASSEAADTTNQETQYF. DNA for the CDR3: TGTGCCAGCAGTGAAGCGGCGGACACCACAAACCAAGAGACCCAGTACTTC.

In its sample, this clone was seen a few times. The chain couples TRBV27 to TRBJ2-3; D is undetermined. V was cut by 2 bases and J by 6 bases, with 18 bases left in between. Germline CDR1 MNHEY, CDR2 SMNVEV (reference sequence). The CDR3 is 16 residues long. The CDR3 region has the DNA TGTGCCAGCAGTTTAAAGGCCGTGGCCGCGCGGGATACGCAGTATTTT. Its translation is CASSLKAVAARDTQYF.

CDR3 bases: TGTGCCAGTAGCAGAGCGGGAGGGCAAGAGACCCAGTACTTC. It is translated as CASSRAGGQETQYF. V usage is TRBV11-3 and J usage is TRBJ2-5, with 10 bases identical to TRBD2. CDR1 SGHNT and CDR2 YENEEA come from the germline V gene. CDR3 length: 14 amino acids. V lost 9 bases and J lost 2; bases outside the gene matches: 6. Full variable domain (remainder filled in from reference TRBV11-3 and TRBJ2-5): EAGVVQSPRYKIIEKKQPVAFWCNPISGHNTLYWYLQNLGQGPELLIRYENEEAVDDSQLPKDRFSAERLKGVDSTLKIQPAELGDSAVYLCASSRAGGQETQYFGPGTRLLVL.

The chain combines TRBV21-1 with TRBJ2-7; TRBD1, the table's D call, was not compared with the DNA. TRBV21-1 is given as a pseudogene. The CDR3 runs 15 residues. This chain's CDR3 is CASSSPQGYYVEQYF. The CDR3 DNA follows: TGTGCCAGCAGCAGCCCTCAGGGGTACTACGTGGAGCAGTACTTC.

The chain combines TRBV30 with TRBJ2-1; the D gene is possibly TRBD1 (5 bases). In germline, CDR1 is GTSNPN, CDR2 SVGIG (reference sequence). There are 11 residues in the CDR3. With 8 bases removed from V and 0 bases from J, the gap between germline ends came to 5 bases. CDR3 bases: TGTGCCACAGGCTCCTACAATGAGCAGTTCTTC. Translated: CATGSYNEQFF.

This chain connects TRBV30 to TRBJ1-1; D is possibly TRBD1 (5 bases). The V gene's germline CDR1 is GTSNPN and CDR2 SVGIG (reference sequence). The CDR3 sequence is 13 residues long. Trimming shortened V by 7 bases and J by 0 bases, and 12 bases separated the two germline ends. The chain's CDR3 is CAYSKGMNTEAFF. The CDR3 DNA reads TGTGCCTACTCCAAGGGGATGAACACTGAAGCTTTCTTT. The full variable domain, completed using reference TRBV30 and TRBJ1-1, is SQTIHQWPATLVQPVGSPLSLECTVEGTSNPNLYWYRQAAGRGLQLLFYSVGIGQISSEVPQNLSASRPQDRQFILSSKKLLLSDSGFYLCAYSKGMNTEAFFGQGTRLTVV.

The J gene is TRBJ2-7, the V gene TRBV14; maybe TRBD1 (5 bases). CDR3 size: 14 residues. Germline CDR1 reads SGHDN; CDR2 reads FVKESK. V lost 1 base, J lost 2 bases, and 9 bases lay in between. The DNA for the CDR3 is TGTGCCAGCAGCCAAGTCTACAGGCCCTACGAGCAGTACTTC. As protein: CASSQVYRPYEQYF.

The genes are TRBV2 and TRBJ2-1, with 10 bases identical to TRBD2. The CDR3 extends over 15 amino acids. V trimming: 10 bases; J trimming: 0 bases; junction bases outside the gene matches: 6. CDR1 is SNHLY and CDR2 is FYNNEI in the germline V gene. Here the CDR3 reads CATAPSGSSYNEQFF. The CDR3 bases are TGTGCCACCGCCCCTAGCGGGAGCTCCTACAATGAGCAGTTCTTC.

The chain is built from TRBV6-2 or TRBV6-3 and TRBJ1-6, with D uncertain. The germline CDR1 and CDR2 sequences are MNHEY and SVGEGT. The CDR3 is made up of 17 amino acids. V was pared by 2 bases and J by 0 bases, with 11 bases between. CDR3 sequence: CASSYGGFISYNSPLHF. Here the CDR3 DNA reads TGTGCCAGCAGTTACGGCGGCTTCATCTCCTATAATTCACCCCTCCACTTT.

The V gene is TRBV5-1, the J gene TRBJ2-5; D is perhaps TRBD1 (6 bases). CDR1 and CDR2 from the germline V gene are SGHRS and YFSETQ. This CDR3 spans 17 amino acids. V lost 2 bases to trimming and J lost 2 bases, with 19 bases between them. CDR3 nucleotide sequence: TGCGCCAGCAGCTTAGGAGTCAGGGGCTTGGGTCAAGAGACCCAGTACTTC. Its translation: CASSLGVRGLGQETQYF.

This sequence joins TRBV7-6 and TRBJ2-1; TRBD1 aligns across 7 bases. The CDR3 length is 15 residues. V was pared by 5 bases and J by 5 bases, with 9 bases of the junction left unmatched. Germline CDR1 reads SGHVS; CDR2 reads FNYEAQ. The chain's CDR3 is CASSLQQGINNEQFF. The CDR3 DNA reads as TGTGCCAGCAGCCTCCAACAGGGGATCAACAATGAGCAGTTCTTC.

The CDR3 nucleotides read TGTGCCAGCAGTTTATGGGCAGGCGGGGGGTATGGCTACACCTTC. Residues: CASSLWAGGGYGYTF. This chain uses TRBV28 with TRBJ1-2, with D perhaps TRBD1 (5 bases). The V end was cut by 0 bases, the J end by 5 bases, with 13 bases between. CDR3 length: 15 residues. CDR1 MDHEN and CDR2 SYDVKM come from the germline V gene.

The CDR3 sequence: CASSLRRGDEQFF. The CDR3 nucleotides read TGTGCCAGCTCTCTCCGTCGGGGGGATGAGCAGTTCTTC. The genes are TRBV18 and TRBJ2-1; 7 nucleotides align to TRBD2. The CDR3 spans 13 residues. V lost 6 bases and J lost 8; bases outside the gene matches: 7. CDR1 is KGHSH, CDR2 LQKENI, per germline.

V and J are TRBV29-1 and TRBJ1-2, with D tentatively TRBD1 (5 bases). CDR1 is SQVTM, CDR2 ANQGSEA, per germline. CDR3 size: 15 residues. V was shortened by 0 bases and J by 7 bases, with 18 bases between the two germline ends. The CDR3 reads CSVEDGGRQGSGYTF. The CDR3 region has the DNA TGCAGCGTTGAAGACGGAGGGCGGCAGGGTTCTGGCTACACCTTC. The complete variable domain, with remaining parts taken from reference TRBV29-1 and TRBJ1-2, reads SAVISQKPSRDICQRGTSLTIQCQVDSQVTMMFWYRQQPGQSLTLIATANQGSEATYESGFVIDKFPISRPNLTFSTLTVSNMSPEDSSIYLCSVEDGGRQGSGYTFGSGTRLTVV.

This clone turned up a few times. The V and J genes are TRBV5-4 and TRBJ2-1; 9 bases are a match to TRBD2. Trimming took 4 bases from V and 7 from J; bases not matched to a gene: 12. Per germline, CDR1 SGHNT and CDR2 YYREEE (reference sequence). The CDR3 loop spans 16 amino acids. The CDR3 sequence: CASSPSPSGIVNEQFF. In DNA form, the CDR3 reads TGTGCCAGCAGCCCATCCCCTAGCGGGATAGTTAATGAGCAGTTCTTC.

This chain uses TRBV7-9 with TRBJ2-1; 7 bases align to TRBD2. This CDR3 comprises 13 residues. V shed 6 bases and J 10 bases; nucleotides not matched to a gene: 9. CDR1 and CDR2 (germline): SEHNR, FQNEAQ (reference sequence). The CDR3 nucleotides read TGTGCCAGCAGATCCACGGGGGGAACGGAGCAGTTCTTC. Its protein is CASRSTGGTEQFF.

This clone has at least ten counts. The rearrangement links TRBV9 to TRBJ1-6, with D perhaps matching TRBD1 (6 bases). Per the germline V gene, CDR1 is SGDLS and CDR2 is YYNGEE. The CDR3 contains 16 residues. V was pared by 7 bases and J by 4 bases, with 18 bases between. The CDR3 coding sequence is TGTGCCAGCGGAAAGTCAGGGGCCTATTATAATTCACCCCTCCACTTT. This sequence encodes CASGKSGAYYNSPLHF.

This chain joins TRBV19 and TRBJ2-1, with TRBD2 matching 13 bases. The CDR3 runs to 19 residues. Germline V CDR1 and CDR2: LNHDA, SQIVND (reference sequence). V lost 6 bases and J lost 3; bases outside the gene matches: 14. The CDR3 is CASSRGTGLAGNVYNEQFF. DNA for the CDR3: TGTGCCAGTAGCAGGGGGACGGGACTAGCGGGAAATGTCTACAATGAGCAGTTCTTC.

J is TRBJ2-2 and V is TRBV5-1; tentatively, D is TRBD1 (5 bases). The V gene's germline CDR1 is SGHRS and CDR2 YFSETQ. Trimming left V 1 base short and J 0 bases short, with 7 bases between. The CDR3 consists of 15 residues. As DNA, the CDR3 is TGCGCCAGCAGCTTGTCAGGGACGAACACCGGGGAGCTGTTTTTT. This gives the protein CASSLSGTNTGELFF.

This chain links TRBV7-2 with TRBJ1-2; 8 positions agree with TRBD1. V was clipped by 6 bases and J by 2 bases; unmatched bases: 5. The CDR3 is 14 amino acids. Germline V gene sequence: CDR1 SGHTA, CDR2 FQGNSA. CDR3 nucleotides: TGTGCCAGCAGGGAGGACAGGGTCAACTATGGCTACACCTTC. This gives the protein CASREDRVNYGYTF.

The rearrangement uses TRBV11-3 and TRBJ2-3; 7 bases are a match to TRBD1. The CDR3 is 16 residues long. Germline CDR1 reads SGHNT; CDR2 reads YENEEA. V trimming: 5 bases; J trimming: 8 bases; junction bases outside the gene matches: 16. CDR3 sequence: CASSARGTLTPATQYF. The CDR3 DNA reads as TGTGCCAGCAGCGCCAGGGGGACACTTACCCCGGCTACGCAGTATTTT.

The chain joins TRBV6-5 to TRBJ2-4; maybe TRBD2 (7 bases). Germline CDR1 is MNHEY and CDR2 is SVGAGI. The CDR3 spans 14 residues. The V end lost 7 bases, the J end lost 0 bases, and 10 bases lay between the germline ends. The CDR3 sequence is CASKGGAAKNIQYF. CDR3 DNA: TGTGCCAGCAAGGGGGGGGCAGCCAAAAACATTCAGTACTTC.